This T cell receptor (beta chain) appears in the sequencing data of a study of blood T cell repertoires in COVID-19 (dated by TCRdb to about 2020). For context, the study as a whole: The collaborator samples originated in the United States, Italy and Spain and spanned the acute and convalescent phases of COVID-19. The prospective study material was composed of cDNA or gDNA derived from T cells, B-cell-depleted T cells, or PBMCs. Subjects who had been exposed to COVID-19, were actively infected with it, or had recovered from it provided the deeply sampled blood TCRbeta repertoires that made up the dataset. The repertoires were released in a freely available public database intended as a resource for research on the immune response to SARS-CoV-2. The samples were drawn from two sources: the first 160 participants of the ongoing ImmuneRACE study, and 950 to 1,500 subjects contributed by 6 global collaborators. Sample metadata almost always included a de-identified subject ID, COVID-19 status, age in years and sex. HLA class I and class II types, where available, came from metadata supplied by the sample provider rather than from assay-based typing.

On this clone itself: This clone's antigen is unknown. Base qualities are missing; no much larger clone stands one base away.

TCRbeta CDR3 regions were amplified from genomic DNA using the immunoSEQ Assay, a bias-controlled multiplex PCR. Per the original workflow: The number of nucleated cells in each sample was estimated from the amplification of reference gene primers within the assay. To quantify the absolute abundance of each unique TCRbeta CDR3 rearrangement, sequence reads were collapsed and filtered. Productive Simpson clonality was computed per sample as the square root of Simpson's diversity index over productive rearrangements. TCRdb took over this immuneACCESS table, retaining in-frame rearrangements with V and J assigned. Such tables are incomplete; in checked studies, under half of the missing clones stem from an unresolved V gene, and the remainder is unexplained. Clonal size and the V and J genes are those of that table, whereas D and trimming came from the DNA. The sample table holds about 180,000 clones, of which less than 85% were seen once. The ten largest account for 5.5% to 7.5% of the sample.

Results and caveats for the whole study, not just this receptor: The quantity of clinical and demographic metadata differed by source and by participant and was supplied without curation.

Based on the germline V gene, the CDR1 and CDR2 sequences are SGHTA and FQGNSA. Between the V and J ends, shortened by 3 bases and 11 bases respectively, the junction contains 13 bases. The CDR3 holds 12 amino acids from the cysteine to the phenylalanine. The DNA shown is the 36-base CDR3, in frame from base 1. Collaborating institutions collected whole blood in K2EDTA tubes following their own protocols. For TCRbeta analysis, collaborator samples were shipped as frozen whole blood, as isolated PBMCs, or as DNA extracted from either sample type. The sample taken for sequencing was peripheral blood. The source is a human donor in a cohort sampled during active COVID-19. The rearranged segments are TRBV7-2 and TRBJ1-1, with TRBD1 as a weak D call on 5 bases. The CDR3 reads CASSFGAPVAFF. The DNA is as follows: TGTGCCAGCAGCTTTGGGGCCCCCGTGGCTTTCTTT.